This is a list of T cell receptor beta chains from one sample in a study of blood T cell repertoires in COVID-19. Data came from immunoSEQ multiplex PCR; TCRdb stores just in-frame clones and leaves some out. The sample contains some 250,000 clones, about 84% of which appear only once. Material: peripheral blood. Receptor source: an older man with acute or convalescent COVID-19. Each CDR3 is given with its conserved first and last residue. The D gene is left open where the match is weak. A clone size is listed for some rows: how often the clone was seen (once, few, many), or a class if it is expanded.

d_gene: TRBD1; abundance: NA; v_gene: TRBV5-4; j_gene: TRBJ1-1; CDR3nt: TGTGCCAGCAGCCCCCGACAGGGGGAGAACACTGAAGCTTTCTTT; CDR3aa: CASSPRQGENTEAFF
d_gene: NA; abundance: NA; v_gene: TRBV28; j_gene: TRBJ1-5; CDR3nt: TGTGCCAGCAGTTTCAGGGATAGACAGCCCCAGCATTTT; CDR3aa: CASSFRDRQPQHF
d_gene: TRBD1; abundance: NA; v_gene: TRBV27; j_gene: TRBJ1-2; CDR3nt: TGTGCCAGCAGTCCCGGACAGGGCTATAACTATGGCTACACCTTC; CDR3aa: CASSPGQGYNYGYTF
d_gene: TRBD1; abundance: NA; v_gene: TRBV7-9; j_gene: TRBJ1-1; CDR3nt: TGTGCCAGCAGCTTCGGACAGGGGCGGAACACTGAAGCTTTCTTT; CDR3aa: CASSFGQGRNTEAFF
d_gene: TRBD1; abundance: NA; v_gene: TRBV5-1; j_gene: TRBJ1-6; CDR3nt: TGCGCCAGCAGCCCCGAGGGACAGCTTAGTTCACCCCTCCACTTT; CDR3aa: CASSPEGQLSSPLHF
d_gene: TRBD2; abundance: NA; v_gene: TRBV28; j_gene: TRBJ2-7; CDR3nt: TGTGCCAGCACCGGACTAGCGGGGCTCTACGAGCAGTACTTC; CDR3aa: CASTGLAGLYEQYF
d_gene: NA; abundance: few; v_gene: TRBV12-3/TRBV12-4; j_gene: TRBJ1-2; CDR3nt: TGTGCCAGCAGTTTAGGAGGAAGGAGTGGCTACACCTTC; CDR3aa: CASSLGGRSGYTF
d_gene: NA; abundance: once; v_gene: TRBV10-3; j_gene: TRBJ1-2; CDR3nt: TGTGCCATCAGTCTCTGGCAGATGGGCTACACCTTC; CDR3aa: CAISLWQMGYTF
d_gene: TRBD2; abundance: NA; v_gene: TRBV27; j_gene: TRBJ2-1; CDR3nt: TGTGCCAGCAGAGCGACTAGCGTAGACAATGAGCAGTTCTTC; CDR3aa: CASRATSVDNEQFF
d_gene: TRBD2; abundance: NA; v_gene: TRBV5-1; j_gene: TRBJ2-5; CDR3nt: TGCGCCAGCAGCTTTACTTTGACTAGCGGGAGGGCCGGAGAGACCCAGTACTTC; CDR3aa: CASSFTLTSGRAGETQYF
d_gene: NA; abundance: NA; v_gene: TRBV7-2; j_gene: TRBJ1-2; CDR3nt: TGTGCCAGCAGCTTAGGCGGAAACTATGGCTACACCTTC; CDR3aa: CASSLGGNYGYTF
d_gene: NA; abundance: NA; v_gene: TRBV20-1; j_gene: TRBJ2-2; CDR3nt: TGCAGTGCTAGTCTCACCGGGGAGCTGTTTTTT; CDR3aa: CSASLTGELFF
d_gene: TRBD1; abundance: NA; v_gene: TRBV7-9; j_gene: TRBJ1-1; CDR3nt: TGTGCCACCGACGCCAAAACAGGGGGCCGTTTCTTT; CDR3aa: CATDAKTGGRFF
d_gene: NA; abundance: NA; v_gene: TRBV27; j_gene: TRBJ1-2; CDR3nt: TGTGCCAGCAGTTTAAGCATGACCCCCGGGGGCTACACCTTC; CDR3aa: CASSLSMTPGGYTF
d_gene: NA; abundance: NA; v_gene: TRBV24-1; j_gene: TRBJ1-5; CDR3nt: TGTGCCACCAGCACTGACAGTCATCAGCCCCAGCATTTT; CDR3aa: CATSTDSHQPQHF
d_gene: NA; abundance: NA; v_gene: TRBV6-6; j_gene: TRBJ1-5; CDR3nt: TGTGCCAGCAGTCCCCAGGGAATGAACAATCAGCCCCAGCATTTT; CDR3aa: CASSPQGMNNQPQHF
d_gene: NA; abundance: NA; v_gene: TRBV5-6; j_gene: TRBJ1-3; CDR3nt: TGTGCCAGCAGTGCAGGGGTCGACACCATATATTTT; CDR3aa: CASSAGVDTIYF
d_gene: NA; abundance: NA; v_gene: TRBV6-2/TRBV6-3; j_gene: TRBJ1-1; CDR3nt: TGTGCCAGCAGTTCTCAGATTTTGAACACTGAAGCTTTCTTT; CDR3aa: CASSSQILNTEAFF
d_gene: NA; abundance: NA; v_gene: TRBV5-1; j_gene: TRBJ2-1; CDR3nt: TGCGCCAGCAGCTTGGATTCCCCCCATTCCGGGGATGAGCAGTTCTTC; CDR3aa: CASSLDSPHSGDEQFF
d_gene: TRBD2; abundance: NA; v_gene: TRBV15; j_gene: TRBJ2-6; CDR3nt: TGTGCCACCAGCAGAGGTGCTCCCGGCGGGAGGGAGGATGGGGCCAACGTCCTGACTTTC; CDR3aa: CATSRGAPGGREDGANVLTF
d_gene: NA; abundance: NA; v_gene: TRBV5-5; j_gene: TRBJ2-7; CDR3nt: TGTGCCAGCAGCCTCCGGGGGGCTACCTACGAGCAGTACTTC; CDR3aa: CASSLRGATYEQYF
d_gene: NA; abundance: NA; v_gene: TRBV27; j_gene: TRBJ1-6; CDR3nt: TGTGCCAGCAGTTTCTACGACAGCTCCTATAATTCACCCCTCCACTTT; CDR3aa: CASSFYDSSYNSPLHF
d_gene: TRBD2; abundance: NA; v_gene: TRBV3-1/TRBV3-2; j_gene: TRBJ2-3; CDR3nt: TGTGCCAGCAGCCAAGCGACGGGGGGGGCTAGCACAGATACGCAGTATTTT; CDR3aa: CASSQATGGASTDTQYF